This TCR beta chain comes out of a study of blood T cell repertoires in COVID-19. Overall study context: Sample material is recorded as cDNA or gDNA derived from T cells, B-cell-depleted T cells, or PBMCs.

Ages ranged from about 18 to 89 years, with residence in some 25 US areas. Assignment of participants to cohorts was predicated upon participant-reported clinical history. Exposed enrollees encountered a COVID-19 case at some point within 2 weeks before study entry. Assay used: immunoSEQ multiplex PCR; TCRdb lists only in-frame clones, some missing. The table records some 150,000 clones, roughly 84% of them present only once. Germline V gives CDR1 MNHEY, CDR2 SVGEGT. This CDR3 is 14 amino acids long. Trimming cost V 5 bases and J 4 bases; bases outside gene matches: 4. The chain employs TRBV6-2 or TRBV6-3 and TRBJ1-5, with 8 bases matching TRBD1. The sequenced sample was PBMCs or T cells enriched from blood (not recorded which). The clonotype was recovered from a woman in her fifties or sixties who had been exposed to COVID-19. CDR3 sequence (DNA): TGTGCCAGCAGTAACAGGGGGGCTAATCAGCCCCAGCATTTT. This translates into CASSNRGANQPQHF.